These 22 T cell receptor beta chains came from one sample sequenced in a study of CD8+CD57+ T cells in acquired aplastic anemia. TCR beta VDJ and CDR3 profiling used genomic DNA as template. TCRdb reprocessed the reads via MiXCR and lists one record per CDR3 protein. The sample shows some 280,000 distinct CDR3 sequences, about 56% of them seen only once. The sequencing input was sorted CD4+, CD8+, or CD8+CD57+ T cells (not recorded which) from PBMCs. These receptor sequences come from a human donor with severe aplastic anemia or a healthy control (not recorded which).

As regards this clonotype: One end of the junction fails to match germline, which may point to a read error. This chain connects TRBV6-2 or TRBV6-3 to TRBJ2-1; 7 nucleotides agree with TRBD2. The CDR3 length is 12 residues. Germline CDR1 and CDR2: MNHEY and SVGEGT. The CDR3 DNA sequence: TGTGTCAGCAGTTACTCCGGGAGGGAGCAGTTCTTC. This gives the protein CVSSYSGREQFF.

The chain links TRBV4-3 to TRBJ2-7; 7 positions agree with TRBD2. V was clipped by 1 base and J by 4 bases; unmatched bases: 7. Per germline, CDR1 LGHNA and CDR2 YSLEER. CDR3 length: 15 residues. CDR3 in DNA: TGCGCCAGCAGCCAAGTTCTAGCGGCCACTTACGAGCAGTACTTC. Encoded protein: CASSQVLAATYEQYF.

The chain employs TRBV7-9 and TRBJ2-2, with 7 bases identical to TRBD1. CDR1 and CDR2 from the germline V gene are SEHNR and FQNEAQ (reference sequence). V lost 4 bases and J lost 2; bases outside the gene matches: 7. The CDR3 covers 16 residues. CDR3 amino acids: CASSSSGTANTGELFF. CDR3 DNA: TGTGCCAGCAGCTCCTCCGGGACAGCCAACACCGGGGAGCTGTTTTTT. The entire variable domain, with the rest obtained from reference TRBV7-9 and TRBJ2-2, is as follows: DTGVSQNPRHKITKRGQNVTFRCDPISEHNRLYWYRQTLGQGPEFLTYFQNEAQLEKSRLLSDRFSAERPKGSFSTLEIQRTEQGDSAMYLCASSSSGTANTGELFFGEGSRLTVL.

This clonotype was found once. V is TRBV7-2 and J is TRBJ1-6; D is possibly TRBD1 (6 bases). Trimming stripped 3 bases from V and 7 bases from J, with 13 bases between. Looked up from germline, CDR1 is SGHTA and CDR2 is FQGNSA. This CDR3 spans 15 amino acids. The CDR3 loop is CASSFRGGNNSPLHF. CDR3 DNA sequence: TGTGCCAGCAGCTTTCGGGGGGGCAACAATTCACCCCTCCACTTT.

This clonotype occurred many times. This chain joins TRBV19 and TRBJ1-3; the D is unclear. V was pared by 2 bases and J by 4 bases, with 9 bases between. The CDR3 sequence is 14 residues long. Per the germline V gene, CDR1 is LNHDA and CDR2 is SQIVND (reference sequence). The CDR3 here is CASSISEGGNTIYF. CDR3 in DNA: TGTGCCAGTAGTATATCGGAGGGAGGAAACACCATATATTTT.

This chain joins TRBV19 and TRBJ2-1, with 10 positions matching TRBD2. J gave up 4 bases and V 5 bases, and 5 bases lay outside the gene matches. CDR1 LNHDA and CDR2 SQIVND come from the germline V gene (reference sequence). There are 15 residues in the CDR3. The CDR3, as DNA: TGTGCCAGTAGTGAGGGGACTAGCGCTTACAATGAGCAGTTCTTC. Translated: CASSEGTSAYNEQFF.

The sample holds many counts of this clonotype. The CDR3: CASSFRPSGGVSGYTF. The DNA for the CDR3 is TGTGCCAGCAGCTTCCGCCCCTCGGGGGGAGTAAGTGGCTACACCTTC. This chain uses TRBV11-2 with TRBJ1-2; maybe TRBD1 (5 bases). CDR3 length: 16 residues. The germline V gene has CDR1 SGHAT and CDR2 FQNNGV. V dropped 3 bases and J dropped 7 bases, with 21 bases sitting between them. The full variable domain, completed using reference TRBV11-2 and TRBJ1-2, is EAGVAQSPRYKIIEKRQSVAFWCNPISGHATLYWYQQILGQGPKLLIQFQNNGVVDDSQLPKDRFSAERLKGVDSTLKIQPAKLEDSAVYLCASSFRPSGGVSGYTFGSGTRLTVV.

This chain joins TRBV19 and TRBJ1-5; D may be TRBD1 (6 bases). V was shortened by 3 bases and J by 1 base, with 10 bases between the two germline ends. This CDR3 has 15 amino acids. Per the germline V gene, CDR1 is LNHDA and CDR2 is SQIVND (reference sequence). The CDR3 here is CASSIGQPSNQPQHF. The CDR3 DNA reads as TGTGCCAGTAGTATCGGACAGCCGAGCAATCAGCCCCAGCATTTT.

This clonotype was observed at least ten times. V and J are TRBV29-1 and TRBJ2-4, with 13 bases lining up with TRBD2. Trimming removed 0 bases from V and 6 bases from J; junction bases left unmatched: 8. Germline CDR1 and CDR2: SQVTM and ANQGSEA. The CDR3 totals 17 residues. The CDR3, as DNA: TGCAGCGTTGAAGATCCCCGACTAGCGGGGGGCGGAAACATTCAGTACTTC. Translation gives CSVEDPRLAGGGNIQYF.

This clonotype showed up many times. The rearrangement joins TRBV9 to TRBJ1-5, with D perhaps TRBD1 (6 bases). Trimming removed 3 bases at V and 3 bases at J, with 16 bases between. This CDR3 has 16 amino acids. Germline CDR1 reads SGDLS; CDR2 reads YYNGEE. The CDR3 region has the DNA TGTGCCAGCAGCGAGGGGAGGGGGAGTAACAATCAGCCCCAGCATTTT. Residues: CASSEGRGSNNQPQHF.

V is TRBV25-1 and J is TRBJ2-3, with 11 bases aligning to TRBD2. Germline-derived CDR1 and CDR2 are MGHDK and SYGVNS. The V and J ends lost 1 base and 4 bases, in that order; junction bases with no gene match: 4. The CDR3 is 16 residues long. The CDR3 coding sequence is TGTGCCAGCAGTGAATGGAATAGCGGGGGGGCAGATACGCAGTATTTT. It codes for CASSEWNSGGADTQYF.

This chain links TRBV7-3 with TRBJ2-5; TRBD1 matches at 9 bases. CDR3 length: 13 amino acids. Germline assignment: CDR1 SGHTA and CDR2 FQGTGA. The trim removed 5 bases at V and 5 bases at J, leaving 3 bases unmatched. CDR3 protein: CASSKGTGETQYF. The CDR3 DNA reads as TGTGCCAGCAGCAAAGGGACAGGGGAGACCCAGTACTTC.

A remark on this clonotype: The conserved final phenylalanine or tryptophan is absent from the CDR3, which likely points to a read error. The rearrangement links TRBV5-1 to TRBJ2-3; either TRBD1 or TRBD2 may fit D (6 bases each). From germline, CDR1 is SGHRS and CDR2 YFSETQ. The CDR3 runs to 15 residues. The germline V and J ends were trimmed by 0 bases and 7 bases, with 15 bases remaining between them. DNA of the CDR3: TGCGCCAGCAGCTTGGACGGGGGCGGAGGGAATACGCAGTATTCT. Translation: CASSLDGGGGNTQYS.

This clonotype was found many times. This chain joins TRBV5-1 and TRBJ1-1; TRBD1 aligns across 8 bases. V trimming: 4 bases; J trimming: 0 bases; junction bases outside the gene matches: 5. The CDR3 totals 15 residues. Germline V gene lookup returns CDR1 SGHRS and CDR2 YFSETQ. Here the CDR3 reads CASSGGQVLNTEAFF. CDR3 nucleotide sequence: TGCGCCAGCAGCGGGGGACAGGTACTGAACACTGAAGCTTTCTTT. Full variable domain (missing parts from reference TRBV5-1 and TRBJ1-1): KAGVTQTPRYLIKTRGQQVTLSCSPISGHRSVSWYQQTPGQGLQFLFEYFSETQRNKGNFPGRFSGRQFSNSRSEMNVSTLELGDSALYLCASSGGQVLNTEAFFGQGTRLTVV.

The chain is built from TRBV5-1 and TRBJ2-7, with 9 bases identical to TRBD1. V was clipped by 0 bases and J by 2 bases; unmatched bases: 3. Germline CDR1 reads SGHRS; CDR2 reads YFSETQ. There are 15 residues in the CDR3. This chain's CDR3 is CASSLGYRGPYEQYF. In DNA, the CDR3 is TGCGCCAGCAGCTTGGGTTACAGGGGGCCCTACGAGCAGTACTTC.

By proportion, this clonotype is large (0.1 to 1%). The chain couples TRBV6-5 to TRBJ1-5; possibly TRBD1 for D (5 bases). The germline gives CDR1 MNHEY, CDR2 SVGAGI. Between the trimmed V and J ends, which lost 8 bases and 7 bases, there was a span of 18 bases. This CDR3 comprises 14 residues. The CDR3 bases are TGTGCCAGCGCGGGACTCGGCGAGAAACAGCCCCAGCATTTT. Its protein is CASAGLGEKQPQHF.

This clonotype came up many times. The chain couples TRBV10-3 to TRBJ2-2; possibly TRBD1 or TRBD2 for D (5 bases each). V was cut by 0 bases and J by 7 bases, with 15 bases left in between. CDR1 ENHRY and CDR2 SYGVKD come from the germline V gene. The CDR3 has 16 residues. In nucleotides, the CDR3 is TGTGCCATCAGTGAGTCACCTCGTGGGGGTAGCGGGGAGCTGTTTTTT. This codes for CAISESPRGGSGELFF.

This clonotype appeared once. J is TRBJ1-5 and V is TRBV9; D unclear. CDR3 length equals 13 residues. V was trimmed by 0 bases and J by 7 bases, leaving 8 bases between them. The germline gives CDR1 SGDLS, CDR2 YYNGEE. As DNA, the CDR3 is TGTGCCAGCAGCGTAGTGCCTGGACAGCCCCAGCATTTT. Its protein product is CASSVVPGQPQHF.

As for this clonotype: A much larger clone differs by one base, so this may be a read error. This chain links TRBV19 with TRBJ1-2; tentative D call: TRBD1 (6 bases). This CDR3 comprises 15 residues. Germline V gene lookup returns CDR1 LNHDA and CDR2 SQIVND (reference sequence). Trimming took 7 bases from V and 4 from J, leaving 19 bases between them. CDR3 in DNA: TGTGCCAGTAAGCCCGGGACACTCATTAGCTATGGCTACACCTTC. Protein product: CASKPGTLISYGYTF.

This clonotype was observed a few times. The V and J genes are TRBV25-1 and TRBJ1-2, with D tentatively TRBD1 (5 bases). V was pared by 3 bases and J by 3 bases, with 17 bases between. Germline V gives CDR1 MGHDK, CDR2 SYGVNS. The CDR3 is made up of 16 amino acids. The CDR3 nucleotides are TGTGCCAGCAGTGACGCAAGGGGTGGCTTAGACTATGGCTACACCTTC. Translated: CASSDARGGLDYGYTF.

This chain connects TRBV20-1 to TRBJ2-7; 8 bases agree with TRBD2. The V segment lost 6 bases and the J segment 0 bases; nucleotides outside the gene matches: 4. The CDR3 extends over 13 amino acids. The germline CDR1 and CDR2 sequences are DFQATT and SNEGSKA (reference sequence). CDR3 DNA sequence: TGCAGTGCGACGACTAGCGCCTCCTACGAGCAGTACTTC. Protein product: CSATTSASYEQYF.

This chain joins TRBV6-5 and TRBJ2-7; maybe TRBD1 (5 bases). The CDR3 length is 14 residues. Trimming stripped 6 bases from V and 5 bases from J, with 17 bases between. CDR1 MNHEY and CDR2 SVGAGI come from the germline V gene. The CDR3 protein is CASSHETESDEQYF. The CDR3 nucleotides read TGTGCCAGCAGCCACGAGACAGAGAGTGACGAGCAGTACTTC.